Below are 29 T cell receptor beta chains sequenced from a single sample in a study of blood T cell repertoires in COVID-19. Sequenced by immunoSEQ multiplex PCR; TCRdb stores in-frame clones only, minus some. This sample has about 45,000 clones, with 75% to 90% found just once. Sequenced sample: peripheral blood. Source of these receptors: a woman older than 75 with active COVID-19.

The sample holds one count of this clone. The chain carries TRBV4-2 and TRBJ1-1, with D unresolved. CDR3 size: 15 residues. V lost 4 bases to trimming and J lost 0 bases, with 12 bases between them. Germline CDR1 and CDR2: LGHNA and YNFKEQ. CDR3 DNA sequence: TGTGCCAGCAGCCTTACGCTAGGCATGAACACTGAAGCTTTCTTT. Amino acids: CASSLTLGMNTEAFF.

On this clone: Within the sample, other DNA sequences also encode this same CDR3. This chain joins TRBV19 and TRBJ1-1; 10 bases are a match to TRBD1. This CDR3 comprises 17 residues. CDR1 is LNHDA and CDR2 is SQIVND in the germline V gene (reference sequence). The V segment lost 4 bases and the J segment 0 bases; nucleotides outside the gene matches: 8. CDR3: CASSTPGQGRLNTEAFF. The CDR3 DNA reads TGTGCCAGTAGTACCCCGGGACAGGGGCGACTGAACACTGAAGCTTTCTTT.

As DNA, the CDR3 is TGTGCCAGCAGCCGAGGAGACCCGGACGAGCAGTACTTC. It specifies CASSRGDPDEQYF. J is TRBJ2-7 and V is TRBV3-1 (or the pseudogene TRBV3-2), with D unclear. CDR1 is LGHDT, CDR2 YNNKEL, per germline (reference sequence). The CDR3 covers 13 residues. The V and J ends lost 4 bases and 5 bases respectively, with 12 bases between them.

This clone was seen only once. In DNA form, the CDR3 reads TGTGCCAGCAGTTACTCTATGGGCGACCAAGAGACCCAGTACTTC. It translates to CASSYSMGDQETQYF. The chain employs TRBV6-5 and TRBJ2-5; D is unclear. Trimming pared 0 bases from V and 0 bases from J, leaving 8 bases between. The CDR3 is 15 amino acids. CDR1 and CDR2 from the germline V gene are MNHEY and SVGAGI.

In DNA form, the CDR3 reads TGTGCCAGCAGTGCTCAGGGCACTGAAGCTTTCTTT. It yields the protein CASSAQGTEAFF. The chain combines TRBV6-2 or TRBV6-3 with TRBJ1-1, with a weak D call TRBD1 (5 bases). This CDR3 spans 12 amino acids. Deletions cut 5 bases from V and 4 bases from J, with 8 bases between. Germline V CDR1 and CDR2: MNHEY, SVGEGT.

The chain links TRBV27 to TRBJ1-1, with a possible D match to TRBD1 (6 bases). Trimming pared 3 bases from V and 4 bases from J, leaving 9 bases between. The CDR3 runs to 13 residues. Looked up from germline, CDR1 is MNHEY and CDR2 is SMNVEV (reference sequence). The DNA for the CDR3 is TGTGCCAGCAGTTTCGAAGGGGGCACTGAAGCTTTCTTT. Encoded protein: CASSFEGGTEAFF.

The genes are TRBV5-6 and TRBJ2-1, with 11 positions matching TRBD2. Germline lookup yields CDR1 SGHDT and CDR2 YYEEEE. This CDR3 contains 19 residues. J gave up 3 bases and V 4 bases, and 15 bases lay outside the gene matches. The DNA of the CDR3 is TGTGCCAGCAGCCGTATGCTAGCGGGGGGCAGACCTAACTACAATGAGCAGTTCTTC. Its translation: CASSRMLAGGRPNYNEQFF.

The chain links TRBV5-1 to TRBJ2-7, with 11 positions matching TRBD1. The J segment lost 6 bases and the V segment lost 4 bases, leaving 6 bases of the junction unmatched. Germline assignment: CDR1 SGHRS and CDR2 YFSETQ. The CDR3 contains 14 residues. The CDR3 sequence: CASSTGTGGTEQYF. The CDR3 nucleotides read TGCGCCAGCAGCACCGGGACAGGGGGGACCGAGCAGTACTTC.

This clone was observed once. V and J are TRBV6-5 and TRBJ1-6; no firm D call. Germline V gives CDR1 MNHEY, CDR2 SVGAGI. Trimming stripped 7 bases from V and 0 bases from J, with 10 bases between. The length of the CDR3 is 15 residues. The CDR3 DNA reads TGTGCCAGCACCGAAAGCTTCTCCTATAATTCACCCCTCCACTTT. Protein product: CASTESFSYNSPLHF.

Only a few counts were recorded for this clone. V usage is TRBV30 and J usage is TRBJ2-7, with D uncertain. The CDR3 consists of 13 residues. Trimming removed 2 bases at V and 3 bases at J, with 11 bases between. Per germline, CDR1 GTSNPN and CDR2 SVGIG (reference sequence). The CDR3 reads CAWSPPASYEQYF. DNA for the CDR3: TGTGCCTGGAGTCCACCCGCGAGCTACGAGCAGTACTTC.

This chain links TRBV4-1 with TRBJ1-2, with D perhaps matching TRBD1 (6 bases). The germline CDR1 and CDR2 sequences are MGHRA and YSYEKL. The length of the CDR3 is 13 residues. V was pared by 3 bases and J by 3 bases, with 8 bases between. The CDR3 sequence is CASSQRQDYGYTF. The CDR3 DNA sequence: TGCGCCAGCAGCCAGAGACAGGACTATGGCTACACCTTC.

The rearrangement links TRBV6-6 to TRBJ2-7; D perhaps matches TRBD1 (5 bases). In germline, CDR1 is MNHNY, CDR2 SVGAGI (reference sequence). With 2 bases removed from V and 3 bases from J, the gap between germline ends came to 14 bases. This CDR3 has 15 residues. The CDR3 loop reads CASSYRAGLIYEQYF. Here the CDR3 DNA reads TGTGCCAGCAGTTACCGCGCAGGGTTGATCTACGAGCAGTACTTC.

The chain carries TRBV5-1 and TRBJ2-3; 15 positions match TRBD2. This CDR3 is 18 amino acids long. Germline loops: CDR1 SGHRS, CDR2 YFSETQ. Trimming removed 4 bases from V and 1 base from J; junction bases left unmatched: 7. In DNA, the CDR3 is TGCGCCAGCAGCAACGGACTAGCGGGGGGGCTCGGCACAGATACGCAGTATTTT. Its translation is CASSNGLAGGLGTDTQYF.

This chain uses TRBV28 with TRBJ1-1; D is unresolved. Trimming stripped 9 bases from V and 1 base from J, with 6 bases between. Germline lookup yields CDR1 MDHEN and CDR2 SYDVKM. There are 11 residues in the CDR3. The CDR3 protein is CASGGNTEAFF. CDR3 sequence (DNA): TGTGCCAGTGGCGGGAACACTGAAGCTTTCTTT.

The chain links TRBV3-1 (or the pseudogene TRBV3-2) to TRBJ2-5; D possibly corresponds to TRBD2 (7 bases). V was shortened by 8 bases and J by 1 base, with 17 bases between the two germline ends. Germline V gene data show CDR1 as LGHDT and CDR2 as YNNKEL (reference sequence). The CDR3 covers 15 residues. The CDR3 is CASGVGGPIQETQYF. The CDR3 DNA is TGTGCCAGCGGGGTCGGGGGGCCAATCCAAGAGACCCAGTACTTC.

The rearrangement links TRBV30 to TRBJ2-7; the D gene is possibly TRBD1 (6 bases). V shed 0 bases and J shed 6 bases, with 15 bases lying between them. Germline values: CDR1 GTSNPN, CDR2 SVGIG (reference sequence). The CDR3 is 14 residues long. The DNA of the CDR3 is TGTGCCTGGAGTGTACAGGGCGCGTTGAGCGAGCAGTACTTC. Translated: CAWSVQGALSEQYF. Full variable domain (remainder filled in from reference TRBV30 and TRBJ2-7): SQTIHQWPATLVQPVGSPLSLECTVEGTSNPNLYWYRQAAGRGLQLLFYSVGIGQISSEVPQNLSASRPQDRQFILSSKKLLLSDSGFYLCAWSVQGALSEQYFGPGTRLTVT.

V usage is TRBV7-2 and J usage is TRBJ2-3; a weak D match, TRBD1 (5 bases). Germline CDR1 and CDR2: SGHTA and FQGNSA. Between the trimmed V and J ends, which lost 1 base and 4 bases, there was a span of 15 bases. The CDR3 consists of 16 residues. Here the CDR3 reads CASSLGRGRLADTQYF. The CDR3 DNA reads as TGTGCCAGCAGCTTAGGAAGGGGTAGGCTTGCAGATACGCAGTATTTT.

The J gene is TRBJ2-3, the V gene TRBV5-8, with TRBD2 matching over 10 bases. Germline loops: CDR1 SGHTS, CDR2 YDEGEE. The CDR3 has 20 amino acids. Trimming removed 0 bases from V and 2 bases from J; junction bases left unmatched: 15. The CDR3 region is CASSLGRIHPGLAFTDTQYF. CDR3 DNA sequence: TGTGCCAGCAGCTTGGGGCGGATTCACCCGGGACTAGCGTTCACAGATACGCAGTATTTT.

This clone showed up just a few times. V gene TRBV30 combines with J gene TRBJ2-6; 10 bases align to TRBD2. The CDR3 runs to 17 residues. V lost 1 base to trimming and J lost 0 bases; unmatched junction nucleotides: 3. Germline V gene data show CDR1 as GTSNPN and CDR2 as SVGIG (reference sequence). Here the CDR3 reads CAWSGLAGASGANVLTF. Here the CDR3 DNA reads TGTGCCTGGAGTGGTCTAGCGGGGGCCTCTGGGGCCAACGTCCTGACTTTC.

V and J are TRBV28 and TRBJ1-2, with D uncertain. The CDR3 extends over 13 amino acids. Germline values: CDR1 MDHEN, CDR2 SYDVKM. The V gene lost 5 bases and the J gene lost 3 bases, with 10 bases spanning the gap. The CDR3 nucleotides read TGTGCCAGCAGTCCACCGGGTCACTATGGCTACACCTTC. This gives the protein CASSPPGHYGYTF.

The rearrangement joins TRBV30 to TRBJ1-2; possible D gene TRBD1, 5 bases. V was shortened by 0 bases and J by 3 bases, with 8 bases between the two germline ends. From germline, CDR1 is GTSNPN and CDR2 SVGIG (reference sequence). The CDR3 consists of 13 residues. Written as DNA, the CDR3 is TGTGCCTGGAGTGTTGGCAGGGACTATGGCTACACCTTC. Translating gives CAWSVGRDYGYTF.

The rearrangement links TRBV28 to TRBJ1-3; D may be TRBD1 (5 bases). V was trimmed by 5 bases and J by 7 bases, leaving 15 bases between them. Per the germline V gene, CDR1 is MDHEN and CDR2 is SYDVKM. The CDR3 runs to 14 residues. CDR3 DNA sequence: TGTGCCAGCAGTGCGCAGGGTTCCTTTAACACCATATATTTT. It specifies CASSAQGSFNTIYF.

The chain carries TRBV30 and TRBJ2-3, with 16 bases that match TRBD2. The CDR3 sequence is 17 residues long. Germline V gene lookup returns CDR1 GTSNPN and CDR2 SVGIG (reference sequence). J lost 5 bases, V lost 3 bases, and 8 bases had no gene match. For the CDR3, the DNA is TGTGCCTGGAGCGACGGGACTAGCGGGGGGGCAATAGATACGCAGTATTTT. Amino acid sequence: CAWSDGTSGGAIDTQYF.

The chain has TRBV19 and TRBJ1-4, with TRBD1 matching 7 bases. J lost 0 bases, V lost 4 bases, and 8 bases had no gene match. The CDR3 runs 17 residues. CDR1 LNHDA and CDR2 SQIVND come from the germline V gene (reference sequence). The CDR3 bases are TGTGCCAGTAGTACCCGGGACAGCTTTCCAACTAATGAAAAACTGTTTTTT. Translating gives CASSTRDSFPTNEKLFF.

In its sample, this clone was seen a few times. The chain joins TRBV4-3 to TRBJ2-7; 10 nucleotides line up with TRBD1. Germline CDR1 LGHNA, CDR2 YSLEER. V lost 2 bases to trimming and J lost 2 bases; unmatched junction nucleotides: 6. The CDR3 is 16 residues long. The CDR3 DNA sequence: TGCGCCAGCAGCCAATCCGGGACAGGGGAAACCTACGAGCAGTACTTC. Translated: CASSQSGTGETYEQYF.

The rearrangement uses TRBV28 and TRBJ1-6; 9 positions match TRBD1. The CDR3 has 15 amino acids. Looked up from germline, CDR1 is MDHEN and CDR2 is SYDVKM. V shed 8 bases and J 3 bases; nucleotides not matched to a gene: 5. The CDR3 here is CASRDRVGYNSPLHF. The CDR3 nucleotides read TGTGCCAGCCGGGACAGGGTCGGCTATAATTCACCCCTCCACTTT.

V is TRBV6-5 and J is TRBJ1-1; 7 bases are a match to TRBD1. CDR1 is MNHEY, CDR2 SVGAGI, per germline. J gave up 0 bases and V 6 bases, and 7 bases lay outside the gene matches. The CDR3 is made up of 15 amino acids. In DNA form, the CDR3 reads TGTGCCAGCAGATTAACCGGGACAGTGAACACTGAAGCTTTCTTT. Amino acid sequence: CASRLTGTVNTEAFF.

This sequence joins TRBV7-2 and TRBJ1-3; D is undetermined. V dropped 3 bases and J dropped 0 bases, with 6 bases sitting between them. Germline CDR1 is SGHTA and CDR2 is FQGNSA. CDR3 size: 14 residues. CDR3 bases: TGTGCCAGCAGCTTCGCTAGCTCTGGAAACACCATATATTTT. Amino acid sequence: CASSFASSGNTIYF.

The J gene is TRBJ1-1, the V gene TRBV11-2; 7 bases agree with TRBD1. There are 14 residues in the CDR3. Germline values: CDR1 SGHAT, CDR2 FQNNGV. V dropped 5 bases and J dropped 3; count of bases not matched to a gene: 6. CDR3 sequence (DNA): TGTGCCAGCAGCGCTATAACAGGGGACACTGAAGCTTTCTTT. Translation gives CASSAITGDTEAFF.